This T cell receptor (beta chain) was recovered during a study of blood T cell repertoires in COVID-19. Those enrolled in Seattle joined during active infection and were followed longitudinally afterward. Germline V gives CDR1 SGHRS, CDR2 YFSETQ. Trimming shortened V by 1 base and J by 0 bases, and 8 bases separated the two germline ends. This CDR3 spans 15 amino acids. The table came from immunoSEQ multiplex PCR; TCRdb's copy has only in-frame clones and leaves some out. The repertoire has about 94,000 clones, about four fifths of them found once; the top ten carry approximately 6.3%. What was sequenced was peripheral blood. This clonotype was obtained from a man between 65 and 85 years old with COVID-19, enrolled during active disease. The chain uses TRBV5-1 and TRBJ1-5, with D perhaps matching TRBD1 (5 bases). The DNA of the CDR3 is TGCGCCAGCAGCTTGACAGGATTTAGCAATCAGCCCCAGCATTTT. Residues: CASSLTGFSNQPQHF.